One sample yielded the 32 T cell receptor beta chains listed below, sequenced in a study of T cells in localized non-small cell lung cancer (TCRdb year 2020). Libraries were made using the immunoSEQ multiplex PCR assay. The source is immuneACCESS, and TCRdb retained only in-frame sequences with V and J called. Part of the clones is not carried over; for the studies checked, unresolved V genes explain less than half of this, and the remainder is unexplained. The sample includes around 1,700 clones, with less than 30% observed a single time. Of the sample, about 10% falls within the top ten clones. The starting material was normal lung tissue next to the tumor, obtained before any cancer treatment. Receptors originate from a female donor older than 55 with stage I lung adenocarcinoma.

By sample fraction, this clone is medium-sized. Here the CDR3 DNA reads TGTGCCATCAGTGAGTCAGGGACAGGCAATCAGCCCCAGCATTTT. Translated, it gives CAISESGTGNQPQHF. V is TRBV10-3 and J is TRBJ1-5; the match to TRBD1 covers 7 bases. This CDR3 contains 15 residues. Losses at the gene ends were 0 bases for V and 2 bases for J; bases not matched to a gene: 1. Germline V gene data show CDR1 as ENHRY and CDR2 as SYGVKD.

In its sample, this clone is medium-sized. This chain connects TRBV6-8 to TRBJ2-7; a possible D gene is TRBD1 (5 bases). CDR1 is MNHGY, CDR2 SAAAGT, per germline. This CDR3 is built from 13 residues. The V end lost 5 bases, the J end lost 4 bases, and 12 bases lay between the germline ends. CDR3 region: CASSDLGAYEQYF. For the CDR3, the DNA is TGTGCCAGCAGTGACCTAGGGGCGTACGAGCAGTACTTC.

This clone showed up just a few times. The chain combines TRBV11-3 with TRBJ1-6; tentatively, D is TRBD1 (5 bases). With 3 bases removed from V and 4 bases from J, the gap between germline ends came to 10 bases. The CDR3 sequence is 15 residues long. The germline gives CDR1 SGHNT, CDR2 YENEEA. The CDR3 protein is CASSLTDQYNSPLHF. In DNA, the CDR3 is TGTGCCAGCAGCTTGACAGATCAATATAATTCACCCCTCCACTTT.

This clone has more than one count but fewer than ten. The V and J genes are TRBV28 and TRBJ2-2, with 8 bases identical to TRBD2. CDR3 length equals 16 residues. Trimming took 5 bases from V and 3 from J; bases not matched to a gene: 8. In germline, CDR1 is MDHEN, CDR2 SYDVKM. This chain's CDR3 is CASSPSGGADTGELFF. In nucleotides, the CDR3 is TGTGCCAGCAGTCCGTCGGGAGGGGCCGACACCGGGGAGCTGTTTTTT.

This clone was picked up a small number of times. The chain uses TRBV11-3 and TRBJ1-1; a weak D match, TRBD1 (6 bases). V was pared by 6 bases and J by 5 bases, with 28 bases between. The CDR3 totals 18 residues. Per germline, CDR1 SGHNT and CDR2 YENEEA. The CDR3 loop reads CASRLRIGQGIGETEAFF. The CDR3 DNA sequence: TGTGCCAGCAGACTCAGGATAGGCCAGGGGATTGGAGAGACTGAAGCTTTCTTT.

V gene TRBV11-3 combines with J gene TRBJ2-6; unclear D gene. CDR1 SGHNT and CDR2 YENEEA come from the germline V gene. Trimming cost V 1 base and J 2 bases, with 6 bases left between them. The CDR3 sequence is 15 residues long. CDR3 DNA: TGTGCCAGCAGCTTAGGCGGAACTGGGGCCAACGTCCTGACTTTC. Amino acid sequence: CASSLGGTGANVLTF.

The chain recombines TRBV5-1 with TRBJ1-4; 9 bases match TRBD1. Germline V gene lookup returns CDR1 SGHRS and CDR2 YFSETQ. J was trimmed by 7 bases and V by 3 bases; bases with no gene match: 7. The CDR3 spans 15 residues. CDR3 DNA sequence: TGCGCCAGCAGCTCCCAGGGACAGGGTTTTGAAAAACTGTTTTTT. It yields the protein CASSSQGQGFEKLFF.

In its sample, this clone was seen a few times. This chain connects TRBV29-1 to TRBJ1-1, with D unclear. Per germline, CDR1 SQVTM and CDR2 ANQGSEA. The CDR3 consists of 12 residues. Trimming took 3 bases from V and 8 from J, leaving 13 bases between them. CDR3 sequence reads: CSVEAGSREAFF. DNA of the CDR3: TGCAGCGTTGAGGCAGGTTCTAGAGAAGCTTTCTTT.

This clone was counted a few times. The junction departs from germline at one end; a sequencing error may be responsible. The chain carries TRBV6-8 and TRBJ2-5; 9 bases match TRBD1. Germline V lookup: CDR1 MNHGY, CDR2 SAAAGT. There are 15 residues in the CDR3. The CDR3 here is CAISALTGGKETQYF. Written as DNA, the CDR3 is TGTGCCATCAGTGCCTTAACAGGGGGCAAAGAGACCCAGTACTTC.

The J gene is TRBJ2-5, the V gene TRBV28; D is unresolved. The CDR3 length is 12 residues. Germline V gene sequence: CDR1 MDHEN, CDR2 SYDVKM. Between the trimmed V and J ends, which lost 6 bases and 7 bases, there was a span of 12 bases. The CDR3 protein is CASSSTTGTQYF. The CDR3, as DNA: TGTGCCAGCAGCTCAACCACGGGGACCCAGTACTTC.

The rearrangement uses TRBV18 and TRBJ1-5; perhaps TRBD1 as D (6 bases). Germline CDR1 reads KGHSH; CDR2 reads LQKENI. V gave up 3 bases and J gave up 5 bases, with 11 bases separating them. The CDR3 has 14 residues. The CDR3 sequence is CASSPTGADQPQHF. The CDR3 DNA reads as TGTGCCAGCTCACCGACAGGCGCAGATCAGCCCCAGCATTTT. Full variable domain (rest looked up from reference TRBV18 and TRBJ1-5): NAGVMQNPRHLVRRRGQEARLRCSPMKGHSHVYWYRQLPEEGLKFMVYLQKENIIDESGMPKERFSAEFPKEGPSILRIQQVVRGDSAAYFCASSPTGADQPQHFGDGTRLSIL.

This clone has a handful of counts. This chain uses TRBV6-8 with TRBJ1-4; D is ambiguous. This CDR3 spans 15 amino acids. From germline, CDR1 is MNHGY and CDR2 SAAAGT. The V and J ends lost 5 bases and 4 bases respectively, with 14 bases between them. DNA of the CDR3: TGTGCCAGCAGTGGGCTCGGGAGTGGTAATGAAAAACTGTTTTTT. Protein sequence: CASSGLGSGNEKLFF.

This sequence joins TRBV30 and TRBJ1-4, with no clear D. Between the trimmed V and J ends, which lost 1 base and 8 bases, there was a span of 11 bases. The CDR3 extends over 13 amino acids. CDR1 and CDR2 from the germline V gene are GTSNPN and SVGIG (reference sequence). The CDR3 coding sequence is TGTGCCTGGAGTGGGGGTCGGGGAGAAAAACTGTTTTTT. Protein product: CAWSGGRGEKLFF.

The chain is built from TRBV5-1 and TRBJ1-2, with unresolved D. The CDR3 is 17 residues long. The germline V and J ends were trimmed by 3 bases and 0 bases, with 18 bases remaining between them. In germline, CDR1 is SGHRS, CDR2 YFSETQ. The CDR3 loop reads CASSYTSEEIANYGYTF. The CDR3 bases are TGCGCCAGCAGCTACACCTCGGAGGAGATAGCTAACTATGGCTACACCTTC.

This clone was recorded a few times. The chain carries TRBV28 and TRBJ1-1; the D gene is possibly TRBD1 (6 bases). Per the germline V gene, CDR1 is MDHEN and CDR2 is SYDVKM. CDR3 length equals 15 residues. V lost 3 bases, J lost 0 bases, and 11 bases lay in between. CDR3 nucleotides: TGTGCCAGCAGTTTTGGGACAACCATGAACACTGAAGCTTTCTTT. This codes for CASSFGTTMNTEAFF.

The CDR3 reads CASSRDRGGNAGELFF. CDR3 nucleotide sequence: TGTGCCAGTAGCAGGGACAGGGGGGGAAACGCCGGGGAGCTGTTTTTT. This chain links TRBV19 with TRBJ2-2; 11 bases are a match to TRBD1. V lost 6 bases, J lost 6 bases, and 9 bases stayed unmatched. Per germline, CDR1 LNHDA and CDR2 SQIVND (reference sequence). This CDR3 region has 16 residues. The variable domain in full, with the rest retrieved from reference TRBV19 and TRBJ2-2, is DGGITQSPKYLFRKEGQNVTLSCEQNLNHDAMYWYRQDPGQGLRLIYYSQIVNDFQKGDIAEGYSVSREKKESFPLTVTSAQKNPTAFYLCASSRDRGGNAGELFFGEGSRLTVL.

The V and J genes are TRBV19 and TRBJ2-2; no clear D gene. V was trimmed by 6 bases and J by 3 bases, leaving 8 bases between them. The CDR3 runs 13 residues. CDR1 and CDR2 from the germline V gene are LNHDA and SQIVND (reference sequence). The CDR3 region is CASSWTDTGELFF. The DNA for the CDR3 is TGTGCCAGTAGCTGGACGGACACCGGGGAGCTGTTTTTT.

This clone rates as medium-sized. V is TRBV6-8 and J is TRBJ1-1; D not certain. The CDR3 has 15 amino acids. V lost 6 bases, J lost 1 base, and 15 bases lay in between. The germline gives CDR1 MNHGY, CDR2 SAAAGT. The CDR3 sequence: CASRKISGGNTEAFF. The CDR3 coding sequence is TGTGCCAGCAGAAAGATCTCCGGCGGGAACACTGAAGCTTTCTTT.

In this sample, this clone turned up a few times. This sequence joins TRBV12-5 and TRBJ1-1, with D hard to call. The V gene's germline CDR1 is LGHNT and CDR2 FRNRAP. CDR3 size: 11 residues. CDR3 region: CARRGNTEAFF. In DNA, the CDR3 is TGTGCCAGACGGGGTAACACTGAAGCTTTCTTT.

Only a few counts were recorded for this clone. The chain employs TRBV7-5 and TRBJ1-2; the table's D call TRBD1 went unverified against the DNA. TRBV7-5 is shown as a pseudogene. The CDR3 is made up of 15 amino acids. CDR3 amino acids: CASSYGQGIDYGYTF. CDR3 in DNA: TGTGCCAGCAGCTATGGACAGGGGATTGACTATGGCTACACCTTC.

The CDR3 loop is CASSVGDSNQPQHF. The CDR3 region has the DNA TGTGCCAGCAGTGTGGGCGATAGCAATCAGCCCCAGCATTTT. V usage is TRBV6-8 and J usage is TRBJ1-5; no clear D. Germline loops: CDR1 MNHGY, CDR2 SAAAGT. The CDR3 has 14 residues. The ends were cut back, 5 bases at V and 0 bases at J, with 8 bases in the middle.

The CDR3 DNA follows: TGTGCCAGCTCACCACCGGGACTAGCGGACTACGAGCAGTACTTC. Translated: CASSPPGLADYEQYF. V and J are TRBV18 and TRBJ2-7; the match to TRBD2 covers 11 bases. The CDR3 has 15 residues. The trim removed 0 bases at V and 3 bases at J, leaving 1 base unmatched. Germline CDR1 reads KGHSH; CDR2 reads LQKENI.

This clone was counted only a few times. The rearrangement joins TRBV29-1 to TRBJ1-3; D not certain. Germline V gene data show CDR1 as SQVTM and CDR2 as ANQGSEA. The CDR3 covers 12 residues. Trimming pared 8 bases from V and 0 bases from J, leaving 8 bases between. The CDR3 is CSCTNSGNTIYF. CDR3 in DNA: TGCAGCTGTACCAACTCTGGAAACACCATATATTTT.

V usage is TRBV29-1 and J usage is TRBJ2-3, with D unresolved. The CDR3 runs 15 residues. The ends were cut back, 3 bases at V and 0 bases at J, with 13 bases in the middle. CDR1 SQVTM and CDR2 ANQGSEA come from the germline V gene. The CDR3 bases are TGCAGCGTTGAGTTCCAGCGAGTGAGCACAGATACGCAGTATTTT. Translating gives CSVEFQRVSTDTQYF.

Only a few counts were recorded for this clone. This rearrangement joins TRBV19 to TRBJ2-7, with D perhaps matching TRBD1 (6 bases). CDR1 and CDR2 from the germline V gene are LNHDA and SQIVND (reference sequence). V shed 2 bases and J shed 2 bases, with 13 bases lying between them. The CDR3 is made up of 15 amino acids. CDR3: CASSIRSRGTYEQYF. The CDR3 DNA sequence: TGTGCCAGTAGTATAAGAAGTAGGGGGACCTACGAGCAGTACTTC.

This clone was counted between two and nine times. The chain joins TRBV11-3 to TRBJ2-2; TRBD1 matches at 9 bases. CDR1 is SGHNT and CDR2 is YENEEA in the germline V gene. The CDR3 sequence is 15 residues long. The V and J ends lost 3 bases and 3 bases, in that order; junction bases with no gene match: 2. The CDR3 DNA sequence: TGTGCCAGCAGCTTGCGGACAGGGGACACCGGGGAGCTGTTTTTT. Residues: CASSLRTGDTGELFF.

The gene calls are TRBV23-1 and TRBJ1-5; 7 nucleotides match TRBD1. TRBV23-1 is assigned to the ORF class and has an uncertain function. V lost 0 bases, J lost 7 bases, and 6 bases stayed unmatched. The CDR3 spans 15 residues. The CDR3 region has the DNA TGCGCCAGCAGTCAATCATCAGGGGGAGCACAGCCCCAGCATTTT. Its translation is CASSQSSGGAQPQHF.

V is TRBV12-5 and J is TRBJ1-1; maybe TRBD1 (6 bases). CDR3 length: 15 amino acids. V lost 2 bases to trimming and J lost 1 base, with 11 bases between them. Per the germline V gene, CDR1 is LGHNT and CDR2 is FRNRAP. CDR3 DNA sequence: TGTGCTAGTGGTTTGATGACAGGAGGGAACACTGAAGCTTTCTTT. Translated, it gives CASGLMTGGNTEAFF.

In DNA, the CDR3 is TGTGCCAGCAGTGACCATTGGCAGGGCTATGGCTACACCTTC. It is translated as CASSDHWQGYGYTF. This sequence joins TRBV25-1 and TRBJ1-2, with D perhaps TRBD1 (5 bases). Germline assignment: CDR1 MGHDK and CDR2 SYGVNS. The length of the CDR3 is 14 residues. With 3 bases removed from V and 4 bases from J, the gap between germline ends came to 12 bases.

The chain combines TRBV29-1 with TRBJ1-2; the D gene is possibly TRBD1 (6 bases). CDR1 is SQVTM, CDR2 ANQGSEA, per germline. V gave up 7 bases and J gave up 0 bases, with 12 bases separating them. This CDR3 comprises 13 residues. CDR3 in amino acids: CSGGPGTNYGYTF. The CDR3 DNA is TGCAGCGGGGGGCCAGGAACTAACTATGGCTACACCTTC.

This clone came up a few times. V and J are TRBV19 and TRBJ1-4; D not resolved. The CDR3 runs to 12 residues. V was trimmed by 4 bases and J by 8 bases, leaving 8 bases between them. Germline V gene data show CDR1 as LNHDA and CDR2 as SQIVND (reference sequence). The CDR3 DNA is TGTGCCAGTAGTACTCTGGGGGAAAAACTGTTTTTT. It codes for CASSTLGEKLFF. The full variable domain, in which reference TRBV19 and TRBJ1-4 provide the parts outside the CDR3, is DGGITQSPKYLFRKEGQNVTLSCEQNLNHDAMYWYRQDPGQGLRLIYYSQIVNDFQKGDIAEGYSVSREKKESFPLTVTSAQKNPTAFYLCASSTLGEKLFFGSGTQLSVL.

By share, this clone counts as medium-sized. This rearrangement joins TRBV6-8 to TRBJ2-5, with D perhaps matching TRBD1 (7 bases). CDR1 and CDR2 (germline): MNHGY, SAAAGT. The CDR3 is 15 residues long. V was shortened by 7 bases and J by 4 bases, with 19 bases between the two germline ends. The CDR3, as DNA: TGTGCCAGCAACCCGGGGCAGGGGGGAGGAGAGACCCAGTACTTC. Protein sequence: CASNPGQGGGETQYF.